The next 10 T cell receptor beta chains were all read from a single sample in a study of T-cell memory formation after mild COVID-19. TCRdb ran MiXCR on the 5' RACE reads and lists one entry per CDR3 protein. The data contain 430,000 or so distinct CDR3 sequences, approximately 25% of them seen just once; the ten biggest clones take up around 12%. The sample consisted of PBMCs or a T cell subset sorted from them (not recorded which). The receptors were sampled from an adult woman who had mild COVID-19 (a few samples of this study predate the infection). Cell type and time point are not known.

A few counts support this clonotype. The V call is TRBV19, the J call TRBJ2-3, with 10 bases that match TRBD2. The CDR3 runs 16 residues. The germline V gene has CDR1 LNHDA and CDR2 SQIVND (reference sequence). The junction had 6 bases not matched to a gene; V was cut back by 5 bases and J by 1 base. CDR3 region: CASSGGLAVGTDTQYF. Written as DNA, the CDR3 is TGTGCCAGTAGTGGCGGACTAGCGGTTGGCACAGATACGCAGTATTTT.

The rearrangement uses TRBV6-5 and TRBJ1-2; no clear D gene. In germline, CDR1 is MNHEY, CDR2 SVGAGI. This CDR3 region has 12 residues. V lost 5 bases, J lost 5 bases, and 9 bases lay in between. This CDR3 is CASSDILYGYTF. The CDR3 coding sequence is TGTGCCAGCAGTGACATTTTATATGGCTACACCTTC.

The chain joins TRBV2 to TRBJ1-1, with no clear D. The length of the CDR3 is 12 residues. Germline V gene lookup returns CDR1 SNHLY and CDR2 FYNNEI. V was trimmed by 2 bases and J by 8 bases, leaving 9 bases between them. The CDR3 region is CASSELRGEAFF. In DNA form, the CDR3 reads TGTGCCAGCAGTGAACTCCGAGGAGAAGCTTTCTTT.

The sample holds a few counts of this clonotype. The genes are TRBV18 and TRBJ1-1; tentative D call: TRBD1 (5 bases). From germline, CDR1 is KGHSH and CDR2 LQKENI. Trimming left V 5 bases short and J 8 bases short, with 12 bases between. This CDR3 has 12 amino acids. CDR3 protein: CASSNLGVEAFF. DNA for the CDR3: TGTGCCAGCTCAAACCTGGGGGTAGAAGCTTTCTTT.

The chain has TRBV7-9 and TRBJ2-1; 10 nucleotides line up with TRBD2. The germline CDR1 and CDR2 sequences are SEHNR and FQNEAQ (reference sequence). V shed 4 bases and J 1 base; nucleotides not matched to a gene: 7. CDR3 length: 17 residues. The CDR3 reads CASSSLAGSSSYNEQFF. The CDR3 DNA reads TGTGCCAGCAGCTCACTAGCGGGGTCCTCTTCCTACAATGAGCAGTTCTTC.

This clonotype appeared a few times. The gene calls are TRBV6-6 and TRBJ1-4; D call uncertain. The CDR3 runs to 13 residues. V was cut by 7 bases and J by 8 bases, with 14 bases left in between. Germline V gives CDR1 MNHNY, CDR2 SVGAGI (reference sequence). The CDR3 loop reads CASTNGYKEKLFF. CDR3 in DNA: TGTGCCAGCACCAACGGGTATAAAGAAAAACTGTTTTTT.

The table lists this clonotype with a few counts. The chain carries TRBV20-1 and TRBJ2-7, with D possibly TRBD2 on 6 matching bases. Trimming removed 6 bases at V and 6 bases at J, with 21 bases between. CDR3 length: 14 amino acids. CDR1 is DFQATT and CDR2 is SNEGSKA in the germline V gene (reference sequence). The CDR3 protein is CSALEGTPSAEQYF. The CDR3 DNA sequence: TGCAGTGCGCTCGAAGGGACTCCCTCCGCCGAGCAGTACTTC.

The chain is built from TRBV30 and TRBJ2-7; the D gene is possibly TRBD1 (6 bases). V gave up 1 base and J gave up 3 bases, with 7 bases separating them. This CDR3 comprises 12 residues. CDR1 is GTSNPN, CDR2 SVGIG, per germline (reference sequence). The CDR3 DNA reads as TGTGCCTGGAGTGCCAGGGGCTACGAGCAGTACTTC. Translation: CAWSARGYEQYF.

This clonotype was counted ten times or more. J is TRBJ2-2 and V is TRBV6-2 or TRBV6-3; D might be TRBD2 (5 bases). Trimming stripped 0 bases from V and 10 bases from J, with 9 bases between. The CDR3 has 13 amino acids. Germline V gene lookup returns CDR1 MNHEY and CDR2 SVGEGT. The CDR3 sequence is CASSYSRTLELFF. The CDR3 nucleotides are TGTGCCAGCAGTTACTCTAGGACTTTGGAGCTGTTTTTT.

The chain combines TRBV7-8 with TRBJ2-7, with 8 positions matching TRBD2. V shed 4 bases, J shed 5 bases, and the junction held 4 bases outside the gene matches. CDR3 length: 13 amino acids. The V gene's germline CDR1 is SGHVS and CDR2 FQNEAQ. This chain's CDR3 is CASSSGLGDEQYF. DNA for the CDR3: TGTGCCAGCAGCTCGGGACTAGGTGACGAGCAGTACTTC.